The 8 T cell receptor beta chains below all came from one sample that was sequenced in a study of human T cells and chemical hapten exposure. TCRdb itself ran the RACE reads through MiXCR, one entry per CDR3 protein. The sample has about 80,000 distinct CDR3 sequences; around 9.6% are singletons. Described time point: patch test 2, 6 weeks after DPC sensitization. As for treatment: therapeutic diphenylcyclopropenone sensitization with weekly scalp DPC. The sample in question was whole blood, obtained in connection with sensitization to the hapten diphenylcyclopropenone (DPC). These receptors all come from a woman aged 25 to 39 with alopecia areata. Some clones in this sample may be carry-over from other donors' samples.

This clonotype was recorded at least ten times. This chain joins TRBV28 and TRBJ1-3, with TRBD1 matching over 8 bases. The J segment lost 2 bases and the V segment lost 10 bases, leaving 10 bases of the junction unmatched. The CDR3 consists of 15 residues. The germline V gene encodes CDR1 MDHEN and CDR2 SYDVKM. The CDR3 loop is CATQSGGFAGNTIYF. The CDR3 DNA reads TGTGCCACCCAGTCAGGGGGCTTTGCTGGAAACACCATATATTTT. The whole variable domain, filled in from reference TRBV28 and TRBJ1-3, reads DVKVTQSSRYLVKRTGEKVFLECVQDMDHENMFWYRQDPGLGLRLIYFSYDVKMKEKGDIPEGYSVSREKKERFSLILESASTNQTSMYLCATQSGGFAGNTIYFGEGSWLTVV.

This clonotype came up many times. CDR3 in DNA: TGTGCCAGCAGCCAAGATAGGGGAGGGGAGACAGATACGCAGTATTTT. It is translated as CASSQDRGGETDTQYF. The chain recombines TRBV4-2 with TRBJ2-3; 7 bases align to TRBD2. The germline V gene has CDR1 LGHNA and CDR2 YNFKEQ. The ends lost 0 bases at V and 3 bases at J; junction bases unmatched: 6. The CDR3 spans 16 residues.

This chain connects TRBV6-5 to TRBJ2-2; possible D gene TRBD1, 5 bases. V dropped 3 bases and J dropped 5 bases, with 19 bases sitting between them. The germline CDR1 and CDR2 sequences are MNHEY and SVGAGI. CDR3 length: 17 amino acids. The CDR3 sequence is CASSYSPGRVGTGELFF. DNA for the CDR3: TGTGCCAGCAGTTATAGTCCCGGCAGGGTGGGAACCGGGGAGCTGTTTTTT.

By share, this clonotype ranks as medium-sized. The chain uses TRBV29-1 and TRBJ2-2, with 10 bases that match TRBD1. The CDR3 is 13 residues long. Germline V gene data show CDR1 as SQVTM and CDR2 as ANQGSEA. The V segment lost 7 bases and the J segment 6 bases; nucleotides outside the gene matches: 5. The CDR3: CSAAGTGAGELFF. As DNA, the CDR3 is TGCAGCGCCGCCGGGACAGGGGCCGGGGAGCTGTTTTTT.

This clonotype was seen a handful of times. The rearrangement links TRBV6-1 to TRBJ1-5; D gene ambiguous. The CDR3 totals 15 residues. Germline V gene lookup returns CDR1 MNHNS and CDR2 SASEGT. V was shortened by 2 bases and J by 5 bases, with 13 bases between the two germline ends. DNA for the CDR3: TGTGCCAGCAGTGAAACCCGGGGAACTGATCAGCCCCAGCATTTT. This translates into CASSETRGTDQPQHF.

The chain recombines TRBV9 with TRBJ2-7; TRBD1 matches at 8 bases. This CDR3 comprises 15 residues. Germline loops: CDR1 SGDLS, CDR2 YYNGEE. J lost 5 bases, V lost 0 bases, and 7 bases had no gene match. The CDR3, as DNA: TGTGCCAGCAGCGTAGGGGTGGACAGGGAGCACGAGCAGTACTTC. Protein: CASSVGVDREHEQYF.

This clonotype was seen more than once but under ten times. CDR3 sequence: CSVGAGPTDTQYF. The CDR3 DNA reads TGCAGCGTCGGGGCCGGGCCCACAGATACGCAGTATTTT. The chain carries TRBV29-1 and TRBJ2-3, with D possibly called TRBD1 or TRBD2 (5 bases each). V lost 6 bases, J lost 2 bases, and 12 bases lay in between. The CDR3 extends over 13 amino acids. Germline V gene lookup returns CDR1 SQVTM and CDR2 ANQGSEA.

This clonotype turned up a few times. V usage is TRBV29-1 and J usage is TRBJ2-5, with no clear D. The CDR3 sequence is 12 residues long. The germline V gene has CDR1 SQVTM and CDR2 ANQGSEA. V gave up 4 bases and J gave up 2 bases, with 8 bases separating them. The CDR3 DNA follows: TGCAGCGTTGCGGACGGACAAGAGACCCAGTACTTC. It yields the protein CSVADGQETQYF.